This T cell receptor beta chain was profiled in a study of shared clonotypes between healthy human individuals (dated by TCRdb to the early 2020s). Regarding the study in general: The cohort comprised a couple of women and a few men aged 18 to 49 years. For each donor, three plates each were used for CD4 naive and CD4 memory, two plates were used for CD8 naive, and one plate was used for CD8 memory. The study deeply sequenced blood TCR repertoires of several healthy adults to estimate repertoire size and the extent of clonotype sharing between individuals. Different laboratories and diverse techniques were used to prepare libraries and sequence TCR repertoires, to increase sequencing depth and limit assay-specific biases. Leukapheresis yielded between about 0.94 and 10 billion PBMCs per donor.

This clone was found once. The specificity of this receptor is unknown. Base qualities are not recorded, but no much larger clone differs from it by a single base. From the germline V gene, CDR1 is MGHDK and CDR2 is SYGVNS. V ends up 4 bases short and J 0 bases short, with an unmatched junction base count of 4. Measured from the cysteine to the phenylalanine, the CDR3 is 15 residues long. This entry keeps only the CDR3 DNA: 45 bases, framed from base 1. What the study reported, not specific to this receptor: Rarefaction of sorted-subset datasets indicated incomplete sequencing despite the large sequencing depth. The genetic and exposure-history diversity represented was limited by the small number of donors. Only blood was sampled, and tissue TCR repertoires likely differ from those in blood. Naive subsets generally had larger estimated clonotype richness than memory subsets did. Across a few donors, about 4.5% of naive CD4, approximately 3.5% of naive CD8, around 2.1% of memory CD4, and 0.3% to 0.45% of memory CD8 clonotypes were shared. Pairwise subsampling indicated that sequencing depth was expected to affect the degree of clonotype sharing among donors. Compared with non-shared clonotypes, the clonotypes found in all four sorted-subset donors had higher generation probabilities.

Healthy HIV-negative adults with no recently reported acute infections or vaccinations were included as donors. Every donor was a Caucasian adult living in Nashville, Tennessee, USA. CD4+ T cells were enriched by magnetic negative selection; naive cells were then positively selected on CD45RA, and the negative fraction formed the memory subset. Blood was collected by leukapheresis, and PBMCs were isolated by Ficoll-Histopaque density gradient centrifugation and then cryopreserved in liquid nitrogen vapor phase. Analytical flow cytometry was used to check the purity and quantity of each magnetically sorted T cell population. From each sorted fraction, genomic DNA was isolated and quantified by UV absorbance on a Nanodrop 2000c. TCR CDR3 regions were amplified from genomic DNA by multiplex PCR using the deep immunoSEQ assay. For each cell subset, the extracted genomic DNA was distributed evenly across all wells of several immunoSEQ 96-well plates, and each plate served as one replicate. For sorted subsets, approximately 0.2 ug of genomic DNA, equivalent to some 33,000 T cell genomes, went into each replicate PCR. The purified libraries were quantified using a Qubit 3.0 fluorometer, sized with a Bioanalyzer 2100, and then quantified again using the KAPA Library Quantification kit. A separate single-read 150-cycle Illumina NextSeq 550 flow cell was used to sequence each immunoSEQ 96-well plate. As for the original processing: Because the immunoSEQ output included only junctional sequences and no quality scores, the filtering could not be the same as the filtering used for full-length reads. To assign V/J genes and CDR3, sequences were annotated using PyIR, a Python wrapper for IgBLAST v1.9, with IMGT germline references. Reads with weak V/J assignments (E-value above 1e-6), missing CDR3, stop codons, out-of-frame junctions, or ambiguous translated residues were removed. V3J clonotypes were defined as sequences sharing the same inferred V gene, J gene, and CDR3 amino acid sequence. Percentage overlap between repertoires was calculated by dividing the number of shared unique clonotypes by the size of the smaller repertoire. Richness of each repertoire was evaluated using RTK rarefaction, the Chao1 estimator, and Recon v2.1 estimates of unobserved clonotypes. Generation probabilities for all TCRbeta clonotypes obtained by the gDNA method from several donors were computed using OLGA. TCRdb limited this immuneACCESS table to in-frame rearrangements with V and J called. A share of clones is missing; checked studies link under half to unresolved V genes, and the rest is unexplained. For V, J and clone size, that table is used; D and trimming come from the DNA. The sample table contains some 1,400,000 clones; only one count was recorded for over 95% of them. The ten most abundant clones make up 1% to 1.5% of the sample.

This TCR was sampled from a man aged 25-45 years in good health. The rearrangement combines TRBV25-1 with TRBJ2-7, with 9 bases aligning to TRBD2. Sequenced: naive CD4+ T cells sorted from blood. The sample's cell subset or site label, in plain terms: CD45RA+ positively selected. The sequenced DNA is TGTGCCAGCAGTGCCCCGACTAGCGGCTCCTACGAGCAGTACTTC. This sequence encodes CASSAPTSGSYEQYF.